This T cell receptor beta chain was recorded in a study of CXCR3-negative and CXCR3-positive naive CD8 T cells. Study-wide points: Sequencing showed both naive subsets with comparably high diversity, and memory CD8+ cells much lower. Higher TRB CDR3 hydrophobicity marked CXCR3-positive naive cells relative to CXCR3-negative naive cells.

5' RACE that incorporated UMI labels was used to prepare the TRB cDNA libraries. TCRdb derives one entry per CDR3 protein from the 5' RACE reads, leaving out DNA. This sample's clone table lists under 75,000 distinct CDR3 sequences. The CDR3 loop spans 17 amino acids. Germline V CDR1 and CDR2: SGHVS, FNYEAQ. Turning to this clonotype: The antigen is not known.

Source material: naive CXCR3+ CD8+ T cells from blood. The sample's subset: CD45RO-CCR7+CD27+CD95- naive CD8+ T cells expressing CXCR3 (TNR3+). This TCR was recovered from a human donor in good health. Some clones in this sample may be carry-over from other donors' samples. The chain is built from TRBV7-6 and TRBJ2-4; no DNA is available, so the TRBD2 call from TCRdb remains unchecked. CDR3 residues: CASSLDYGGGWENIQYF.